This is a list of T cell receptor beta chains from one sample in a study of blood T cell repertoires in COVID-19. Data came from immunoSEQ multiplex PCR; TCRdb stores just in-frame clones and leaves some out. The table lists around 84,000 clones, about 80% of them singletons. The sequenced sample was peripheral blood. The receptors shown here come from a man aged 50 or older with active or convalescent COVID-19. Each CDR3 is given with its conserved first and last residue. A D gene is named only where the DNA matches it firmly. Rows may omit the clone size; those that give it use once, few, many or a size class.

DNA: TGTGCCAGCAGCCCTCAGACCTCAGGCACCTATGGCTACACCTTC
CDR3: CASSPQTSGTYGYTF
D: -
J: TRBJ1-2
length: 15
size: -
V: TRBV5-4

DNA: TGTGCCAGCACCGCAGGGAACACCATATATTTT
CDR3: CASTAGNTIYF
D: -
J: TRBJ1-3
length: 11
size: few
V: TRBV5-8

DNA: TGCGCCAGCAGCTTTGGGACATTTTCGGCTGGAAACACCATATATTTT
CDR3: CASSFGTFSAGNTIYF
D: -
J: TRBJ1-3
length: 16
size: -
V: TRBV5-1

DNA: TGTGCCAGCAGTCGGGGACAGCTTATAAGCTCCTACAATGAGCAGTTCTTC
CDR3: CASSRGQLISSYNEQFF
D: TRBD1
J: TRBJ2-1
length: 17
size: -
V: TRBV2

DNA: TGTGCCAGCAGACGGACAGGGGTGGCCGAGCAGTACTTC
CDR3: CASRRTGVAEQYF
D: TRBD1
J: TRBJ2-7
length: 13
size: -
V: TRBV11-2

DNA: TGTGCCAGCAGCCTAGGCTCAAACATTCAGTACTTC
CDR3: CASSLGSNIQYF
D: -
J: TRBJ2-4
length: 12
size: -
V: TRBV13

DNA: TGTGCCAGCTCACCACCGGGGACAGGGGCTAACTATGGCTACACCTTC
CDR3: CASSPPGTGANYGYTF
D: TRBD1
J: TRBJ1-2
length: 16
size: few
V: TRBV18

DNA: TGTGCCAGCAGCTCGGGACTAGCAGGGAACAATGAGCAGTTCTTC
CDR3: CASSSGLAGNNEQFF
D: TRBD2
J: TRBJ2-1
length: 15
size: once
V: TRBV7-7

DNA: TGTGCCAGCAGTTACGCGGGACGGTCCGGAATGGACACCATATATTTT
CDR3: CASSYAGRSGMDTIYF
D: -
J: TRBJ1-3
length: 16
size: -
V: TRBV6-2/TRBV6-3

DNA: TGTGCCAGCAGCTTGGAGGGACAGCCCGCGGACGAGCAGTACTTC
CDR3: CASSLEGQPADEQYF
D: TRBD1
J: TRBJ2-7
length: 15
size: few
V: TRBV5-5

DNA: TGCGCCAGCACCCCGGGACAGGGCACAGATACGCAGTATTTT
CDR3: CASTPGQGTDTQYF
D: TRBD1
J: TRBJ2-3
length: 14
size: -
V: TRBV5-1

DNA: TGCGCCAGCAGCTTGGGAGGGGGTAGCTCCTACAATGAGCAGTTCTTC
CDR3: CASSLGGGSSYNEQFF
D: -
J: TRBJ2-1
length: 16
size: -
V: TRBV5-1

DNA: TGCGCCAGCAGCCTTCAGCAGGGGGGACGGGATACGCAGTATTTT
CDR3: CASSLQQGGRDTQYF
D: -
J: TRBJ2-3
length: 15
size: -
V: TRBV4-1

DNA: TGTGCCAGCAGCTTGGCCCCTGTCTATGGCTACACCTTC
CDR3: CASSLAPVYGYTF
D: -
J: TRBJ1-2
length: 13
size: few
V: TRBV5-5

DNA: TGTGCCAGCAGTTTGCGACTAGCGGGCGTCTATTTT
CDR3: CASSLRLAGVYF
D: TRBD2
J: TRBJ2-3
length: 12
size: -
V: TRBV28